This T cell receptor (beta chain) was found in a study of CD8+CD57+ T cells in acquired aplastic anemia. General observations from the study: Patients and controls had in common 25 to 30 CD8+ CDR3 sequences. No significant difference in CD8+ Simpson's diversity was found between patients and controls.

Patients chosen for sequencing had CD8+CD57+ cells that had expanded, as shown by flow cytometry. Patients, without exception, had severe acquired aplastic anemia. Each patient gave a blood sample that was collected before any therapy had been received. Genomic DNA served as template for TCR beta VDJ and CDR3 profiling. TCRdb re-called the reads through MiXCR, storing one row per CDR3 protein. The data show around 200,000 distinct CDR3 sequences, almost 50% seen once. This clonotype was recorded many times. The target antigen is unknown. Germline V gene sequence: CDR1 MNHNS, CDR2 SASEGT. Trimming shortened V by 5 bases and J by 1 base, and 7 bases separated the two germline ends. The length of the CDR3 is 13 residues.

The source is a human donor with aplastic anemia. The rearrangement joins TRBV6-1 to TRBJ2-3; D unclear. The specimen sequenced was sorted CD4+, CD8+, or CD8+CD57+ T cells (not recorded which) from PBMCs. CDR3 residues: CASSTDGTDTQYF. CDR3 bases: TGTGCCAGCAGTACGGACGGCACAGATACGCAGTATTTT.